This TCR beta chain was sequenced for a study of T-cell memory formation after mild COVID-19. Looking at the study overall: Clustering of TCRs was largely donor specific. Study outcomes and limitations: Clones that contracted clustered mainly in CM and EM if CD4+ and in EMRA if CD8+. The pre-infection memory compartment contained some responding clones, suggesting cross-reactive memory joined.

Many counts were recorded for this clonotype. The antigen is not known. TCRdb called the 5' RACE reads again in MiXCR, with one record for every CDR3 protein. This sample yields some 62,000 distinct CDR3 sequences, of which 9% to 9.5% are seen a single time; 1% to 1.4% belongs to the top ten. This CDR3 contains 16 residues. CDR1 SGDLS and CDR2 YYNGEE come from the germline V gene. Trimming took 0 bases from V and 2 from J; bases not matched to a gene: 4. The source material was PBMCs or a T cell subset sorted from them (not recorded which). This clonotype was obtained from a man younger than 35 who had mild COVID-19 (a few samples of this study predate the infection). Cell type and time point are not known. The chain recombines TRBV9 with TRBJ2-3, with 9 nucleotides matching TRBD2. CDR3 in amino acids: CASSVGLAGTTDTQYF. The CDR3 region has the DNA TGTGCCAGCAGCGTAGGGCTAGCGGGGACCACAGATACGCAGTATTTT.